This TCR beta chain was sequenced in a study of T cells in Graves' hyperthyroidism and ophthalmopathy. This clonotype occurred a few times. CDR3 length equals 14 residues. Germline loops: CDR1 SGHDN, CDR2 FVKESK. Trimming cost V 3 bases and J 14 bases, with 22 bases left between them. From RNA transcripts, TCR beta CDR3 regions were amplified. HTBI primers were employed in a first-round RT-PCR of the TCR CDR3. TCRdb recomputed calls from the multiplex PCR reads with MiXCR, one row per CDR3 protein. This sample has a few hundred thousand distinct CDR3 sequences, with 15% found just once. The J gene is TRBJ1-1, the V gene TRBV14, with unresolved D. This sequence was found in a woman between 45 and 65 years old with Graves' hyperthyroidism that later progressed to Graves' ophthalmopathy. Sample: blood. The CDR3 loop reads CASSQELGIGFLFF. The CDR3 nucleotides read TGTGCCAGCAGCCAGGAACTAGGCATCGGTTTCCTCTTCTTT.